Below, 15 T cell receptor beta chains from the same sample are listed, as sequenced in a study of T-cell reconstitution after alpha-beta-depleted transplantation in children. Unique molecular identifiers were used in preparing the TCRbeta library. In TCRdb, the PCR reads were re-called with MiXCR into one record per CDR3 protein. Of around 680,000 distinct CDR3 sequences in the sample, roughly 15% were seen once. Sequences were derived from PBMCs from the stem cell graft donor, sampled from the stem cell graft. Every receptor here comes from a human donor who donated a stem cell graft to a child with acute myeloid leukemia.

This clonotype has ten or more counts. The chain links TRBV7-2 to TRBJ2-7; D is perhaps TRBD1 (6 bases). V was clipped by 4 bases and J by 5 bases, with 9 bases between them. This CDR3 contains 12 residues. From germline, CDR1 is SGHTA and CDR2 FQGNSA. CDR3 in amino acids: CASSWGQHEQYF. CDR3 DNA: TGTGCCAGCAGCTGGGGACAACACGAGCAGTACTTC.

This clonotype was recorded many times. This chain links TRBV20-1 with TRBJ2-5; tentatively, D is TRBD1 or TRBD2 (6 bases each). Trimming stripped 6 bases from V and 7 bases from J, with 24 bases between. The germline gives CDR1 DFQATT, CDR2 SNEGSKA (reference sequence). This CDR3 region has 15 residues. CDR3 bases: TGCAGTGCCAAATCAATCGGACAGAAGGGAGGGACCCAGTACTTC. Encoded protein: CSAKSIGQKGGTQYF.

The CDR3 sequence: CRGRDRGYNEQFF. CDR3 coding DNA: TGCAGGGGTAGAGATCGGGGATACAATGAGCAGTTCTTC. The chain joins TRBV20-1 to TRBJ2-1; possible D gene TRBD2, 5 bases. The CDR3 runs 13 residues. The germline CDR1 and CDR2 sequences are DFQATT and SNEGSKA (reference sequence).

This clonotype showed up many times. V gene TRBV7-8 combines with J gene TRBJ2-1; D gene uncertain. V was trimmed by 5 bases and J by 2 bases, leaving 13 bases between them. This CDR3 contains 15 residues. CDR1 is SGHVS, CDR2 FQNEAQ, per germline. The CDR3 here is CASSDGIPPYNEQFF. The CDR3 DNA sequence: TGTGCCAGCAGCGACGGCATCCCACCCTACAATGAGCAGTTCTTC.

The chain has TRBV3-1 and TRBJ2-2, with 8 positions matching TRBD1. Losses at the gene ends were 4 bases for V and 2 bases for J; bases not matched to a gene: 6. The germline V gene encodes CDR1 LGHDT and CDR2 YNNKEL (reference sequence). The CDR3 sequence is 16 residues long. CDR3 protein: CASSPGQEQNTGELFF. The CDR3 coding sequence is TGTGCCAGCAGCCCGGGACAGGAGCAAAACACCGGGGAGCTGTTTTTT. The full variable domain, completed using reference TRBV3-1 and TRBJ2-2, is DTAVSQTPKYLVTQMGNDKSIKCEQNLGHDTMYWYKQDSKKFLKIMFSYNNKELIINETVPNRFSPKSPDKAHLNLHINSLELGDSAVYFCASSPGQEQNTGELFFGEGSRLTVL.

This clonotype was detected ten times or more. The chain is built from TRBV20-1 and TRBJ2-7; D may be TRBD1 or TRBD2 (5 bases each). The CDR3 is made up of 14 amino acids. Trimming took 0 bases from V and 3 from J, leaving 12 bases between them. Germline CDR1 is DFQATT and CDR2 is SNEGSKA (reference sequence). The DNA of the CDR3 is TGCAGTGCTAGAGATGCCGGGGCTGGCTACGAGCAGTACTTC. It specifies CSARDAGAGYEQYF.

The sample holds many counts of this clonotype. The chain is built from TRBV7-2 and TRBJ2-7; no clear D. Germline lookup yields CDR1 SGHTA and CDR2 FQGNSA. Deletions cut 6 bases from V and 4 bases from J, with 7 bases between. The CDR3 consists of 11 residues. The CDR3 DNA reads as TGTGCCAGCAGGCCCTGGTACGAGCAGTACTTC. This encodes CASRPWYEQYF.

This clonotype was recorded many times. CDR3 DNA: TGTGCCAGTAGTTTAAGGAGGGAGATCACTGAAGCTTTCTTT. Translation: CASSLRREITEAFF. The V call is TRBV19, the J call TRBJ1-1; D unresolved. Germline V CDR1 and CDR2: LNHDA, SQIVND (reference sequence). V dropped 5 bases and J dropped 4 bases, with 14 bases sitting between them. The CDR3 covers 14 residues.

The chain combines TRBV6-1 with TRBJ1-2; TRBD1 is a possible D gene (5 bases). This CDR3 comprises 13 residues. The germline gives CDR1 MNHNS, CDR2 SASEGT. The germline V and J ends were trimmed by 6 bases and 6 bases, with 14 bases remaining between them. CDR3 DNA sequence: TGTGCCAGCAGGCCCCGGGGGAGGAATGGCTACACCTTC. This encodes CASRPRGRNGYTF.

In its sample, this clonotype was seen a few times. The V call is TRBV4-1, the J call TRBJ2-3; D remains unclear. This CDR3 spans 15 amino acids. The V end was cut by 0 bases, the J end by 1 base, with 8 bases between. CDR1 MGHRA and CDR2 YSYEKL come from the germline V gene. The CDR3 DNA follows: TGCGCCAGCAGCCAAGATGAAGCTCGCACAGATACGCAGTATTTT. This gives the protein CASSQDEARTDTQYF.

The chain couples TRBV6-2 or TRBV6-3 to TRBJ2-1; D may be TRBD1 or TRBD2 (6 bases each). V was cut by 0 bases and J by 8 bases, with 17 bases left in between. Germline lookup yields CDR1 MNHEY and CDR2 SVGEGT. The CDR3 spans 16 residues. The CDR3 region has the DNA TGTGCCAGCAGTTACTCGAAGGTGGGGGGCCTCTATGAGCAGTTCTTC. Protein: CASSYSKVGGLYEQFF.

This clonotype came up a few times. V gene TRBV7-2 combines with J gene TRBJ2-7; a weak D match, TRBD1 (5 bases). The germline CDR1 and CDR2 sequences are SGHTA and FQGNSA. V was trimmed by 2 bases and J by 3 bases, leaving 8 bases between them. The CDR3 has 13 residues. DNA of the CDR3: TGTGCCAGCAGCTTAATGCAGGGCTACGAGCAGTACTTC. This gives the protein CASSLMQGYEQYF.

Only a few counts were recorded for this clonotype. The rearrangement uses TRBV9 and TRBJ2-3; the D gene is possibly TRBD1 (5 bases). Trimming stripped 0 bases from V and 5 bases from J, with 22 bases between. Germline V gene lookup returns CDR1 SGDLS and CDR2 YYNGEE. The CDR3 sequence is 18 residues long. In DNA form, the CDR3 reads TGTGCCAGCAGCGTAGCACCCGGACATCTGTTTTCTGGAGATACGCAGTATTTT. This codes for CASSVAPGHLFSGDTQYF.

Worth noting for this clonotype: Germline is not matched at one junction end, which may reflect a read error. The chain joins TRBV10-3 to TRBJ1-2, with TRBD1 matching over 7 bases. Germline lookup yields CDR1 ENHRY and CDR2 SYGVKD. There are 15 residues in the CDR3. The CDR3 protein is CAVSSPGGLNYGYTF. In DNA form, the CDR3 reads TGTGCCGTCAGCTCCCCAGGGGGGCTAAACTATGGCTACACCTTC.

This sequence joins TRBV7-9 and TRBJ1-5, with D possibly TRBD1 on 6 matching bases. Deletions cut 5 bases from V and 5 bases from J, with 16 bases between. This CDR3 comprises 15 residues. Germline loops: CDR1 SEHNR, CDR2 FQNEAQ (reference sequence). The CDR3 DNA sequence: TGTGCCAGCAGCCGGTGGGGGGGGGCCGATCAGCCCCAGCATTTT. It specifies CASSRWGGADQPQHF.